The 30 T cell receptor beta chains below all came from one sample that was sequenced in a study of cytomegalovirus exposure and HLA in healthy donors. TCRdb's copy holds only in-frame clones and misses some; the assay was immunoSEQ multiplex PCR. The table includes about 140,000 clones, approximately 87% detected once. Input material: PBMCs. These receptor sequences come from a man younger than 35 in good health and CMV-seronegative.

The chain employs TRBV9 and TRBJ2-2, with 9 bases that match TRBD1. The CDR3 length is 16 residues. V lost 4 bases, J lost 6 bases, and 10 bases stayed unmatched. CDR1 is SGDLS, CDR2 YYNGEE, per germline. CDR3 DNA: TGTGCCAGCAGCCCCTGGGACAGGGCAATGCCCGGGGAGCTGTTTTTT. Its protein product is CASSPWDRAMPGELFF.

This chain connects TRBV23-1 to TRBJ1-2; D perhaps matches TRBD1 (5 bases). TRBV23-1 is an open reading frame, and its role is uncertain. V lost 9 bases and J 2 bases, leaving 13 bases between the germline ends. The length of the CDR3 is 13 residues. For the CDR3, the DNA is TGCGCCAGGAATATAGGGGCAAACTATGGCTACACCTTC. This encodes CARNIGANYGYTF.

This rearrangement joins TRBV6-4 to TRBJ1-2, with TRBD1 identical over 10 bases. Germline V gene sequence: CDR1 MRHNA, CDR2 SNTAGT. The trim removed 3 bases at V and 6 bases at J, leaving 10 bases unmatched. The CDR3 spans 16 residues. This CDR3 is CASSERPGQGSDGYTF. DNA for the CDR3: TGTGCCAGCAGTGAACGTCCGGGACAGGGGTCGGATGGCTACACCTTC.

V usage is TRBV7-9 and J usage is TRBJ2-7, with 8 bases identical to TRBD1. The ends lost 5 bases at V and 7 bases at J; junction bases unmatched: 10. Looked up from germline, CDR1 is SEHNR and CDR2 is FQNEAQ (reference sequence). The CDR3 runs 14 residues. The CDR3 DNA is TGTGCCAGCAGCCCACAGGGGGTGGTGAGGGAGCAGTACTTC. This sequence encodes CASSPQGVVREQYF.

This chain uses TRBV5-6 with TRBJ2-1; D gene unclear. The CDR3 consists of 12 residues. The ends were cut back, 2 bases at V and 10 bases at J, with 10 bases in the middle. Per the germline V gene, CDR1 is SGHDT and CDR2 is YYEEEE. The CDR3 protein is CASSLLGREQFF. The CDR3, as DNA: TGTGCCAGCAGCTTACTGGGCCGGGAGCAGTTCTTC. Looking up the rest from reference TRBV5-6 and TRBJ2-1 gives the full variable domain: DAGVTQSPTHLIKTRGQQVTLRCSPKSGHDTVSWYQQALGQGPQFIFQYYEEEERQRGNFPDRFSGHQFPNYSSELNVNALLLGDSALYLCASSLLGREQFFGPGTRLTVL.

The chain recombines TRBV6-6 with TRBJ1-2; weak D call: TRBD1 (6 bases). This CDR3 spans 13 amino acids. Germline CDR1 and CDR2: MNHNY and SVGAGI (reference sequence). The germline V and J ends were trimmed by 5 bases and 2 bases, with 9 bases remaining between them. The CDR3 nucleotides are TGTGCCAGCAGTCCCGACAGGAACTATGGCTACACCTTC. Its translation: CASSPDRNYGYTF.

J is TRBJ1-5 and V is TRBV6-6; D call uncertain. The germline V gene has CDR1 MNHNY and CDR2 SVGAGI (reference sequence). The V gene lost 6 bases and the J gene lost 9 bases, with 12 bases spanning the gap. The CDR3 consists of 12 residues. The DNA of the CDR3 is TGTGCCAGCAGCCACCAAGGAGGGCCCCAGCATTTT. This gives the protein CASSHQGGPQHF.

The chain uses TRBV7-8 and TRBJ2-2, with D tentatively TRBD2 (6 bases). Trimming stripped 4 bases from V and 0 bases from J, with 15 bases between. Germline V gene lookup returns CDR1 SGHVS and CDR2 FQNEAQ. The CDR3 has 17 amino acids. CDR3 loop: CASSWTRRGPNTGELFF. As DNA, the CDR3 is TGTGCCAGCAGCTGGACGCGGCGGGGTCCGAACACCGGGGAGCTGTTTTTT.

This clone was detected only once. The chain links TRBV25-1 to TRBJ2-5, with 8 bases matching TRBD1. The CDR3 is 15 amino acids. The J segment lost 4 bases and the V segment lost 2 bases, leaving 6 bases of the junction unmatched. Germline V CDR1 and CDR2: MGHDK, SYGVNS. Here the CDR3 DNA reads TGTGCCAGCAGTGAAGAGGCAGGGGGCCCAGAGACCCAGTACTTC. Protein product: CASSEEAGGPETQYF.

The chain couples TRBV7-9 to TRBJ2-1; 11 bases line up with TRBD1. CDR3 length: 15 amino acids. V gave up 4 bases and J gave up 3 bases; unmatched junction bases: 2. Germline values: CDR1 SEHNR, CDR2 FQNEAQ (reference sequence). The CDR3 spells CASSSGTGGYNEQFF. In DNA, the CDR3 is TGTGCCAGCAGCTCCGGGACAGGGGGCTACAATGAGCAGTTCTTC.

This sequence joins TRBV9 and TRBJ1-4; 8 bases fit TRBD1. The ends lost 4 bases at V and 8 bases at J; junction bases unmatched: 7. This CDR3 region has 14 residues. CDR1 SGDLS and CDR2 YYNGEE come from the germline V gene. This chain's CDR3 is CASSPQGAREKLFF. The CDR3 DNA is TGTGCCAGCAGCCCCCAGGGGGCGAGAGAAAAACTGTTTTTT. The entire variable domain, with the rest obtained from reference TRBV9 and TRBJ1-4, is as follows: DSGVTQTPKHLITATGQRVTLRCSPRSGDLSVYWYQQSLDQGLQFLIQYYNGEERAKGNILERFSAQQFPDLHSELNLSSLELGDSALYFCASSPQGAREKLFFGSGTQLSVL.

The chain carries TRBV19 and TRBJ1-2; 7 bases line up with TRBD1. This CDR3 is built from 16 residues. CDR1 and CDR2 (germline): LNHDA, SQIVND (reference sequence). V lost 3 bases to trimming and J lost 6 bases; unmatched junction nucleotides: 13. The CDR3 region has the DNA TGTGCCAGTAGTATGCCTCCCGACAGGGAGCCCGATGGCTACACCTTC. Amino acids: CASSMPPDREPDGYTF.

In this sample, this clone turned up once. The chain joins TRBV11-3 to TRBJ2-2; a weak D match, TRBD2 (6 bases). V was pared by 5 bases and J by 6 bases, with 19 bases between. Per the germline V gene, CDR1 is SGHNT and CDR2 is YENEEA. There are 16 residues in the CDR3. CDR3 DNA: TGTGCCAGCAGCCCAAGGGCGGGACCTGGCGCCGGGGAGCTGTTTTTT. This translates into CASSPRAGPGAGELFF.

The chain employs TRBV28 and TRBJ2-5; a weak D match, TRBD1 (6 bases). Germline CDR1 reads MDHEN; CDR2 reads SYDVKM. This CDR3 comprises 14 residues. V lost 6 bases and J 2 bases, leaving 13 bases between the germline ends. The CDR3 is CASRDSVRQETQYF. As DNA, the CDR3 is TGTGCCAGCAGGGACAGTGTACGACAAGAGACCCAGTACTTC.

Concerning this clone itself: Different DNA sequences within this sample yield the same CDR3. The chain is built from TRBV5-1 and TRBJ2-3; unclear D gene. This CDR3 region has 12 residues. V lost 5 bases to trimming and J lost 0 bases, with 4 bases between them. Germline V CDR1 and CDR2: SGHRS, YFSETQ. The CDR3 nucleotides read TGCGCCAGCAGAGAGAGCACAGATACGCAGTATTTT. Translated, it gives CASRESTDTQYF. Complete variable domain (other parts from reference TRBV5-1 and TRBJ2-3): KAGVTQTPRYLIKTRGQQVTLSCSPISGHRSVSWYQQTPGQGLQFLFEYFSETQRNKGNFPGRFSGRQFSNSRSEMNVSTLELGDSALYLCASRESTDTQYFGPGTRLTVL.

This clone was seen a single time. A junction end diverges from the germline sequence, so it may reflect a read error. The chain links TRBV5-4 to TRBJ2-3; the match to TRBD2 covers 7 bases. Germline-derived CDR1 and CDR2 are SGHNT and YYREEE (reference sequence). CDR3 length: 18 residues. The CDR3 sequence is CASSSPTKRDHSTDTQYF. CDR3 in DNA: TGTGCCAGCAGCTCCCCAACAAAGCGGGACCATAGCACAGATACACAGTATTTT.

This clone has only one observation. V and J are TRBV7-9 and TRBJ1-4, with 10 nucleotides matching TRBD1. The V gene end was trimmed by 5 bases and the J gene end by 7 bases; junction bases not matched to a gene: 10. Per the germline V gene, CDR1 is SEHNR and CDR2 is FQNEAQ (reference sequence). This CDR3 is 16 amino acids long. The CDR3 spells CASSGPGTGVLEKLFF. The CDR3, as DNA: TGTGCCAGCAGCGGGCCCGGGACAGGGGTTCTTGAAAAACTGTTTTTT. Looking up the rest from reference TRBV7-9 and TRBJ1-4 gives the full variable domain: DTGVSQNPRHKITKRGQNVTFRCDPISEHNRLYWYRQTLGQGPEFLTYFQNEAQLEKSRLLSDRFSAERPKGSFSTLEIQRTEQGDSAMYLCASSGPGTGVLEKLFFGSGTQLSVL.

The rearrangement joins TRBV7-2 to TRBJ2-2; 12 bases agree with TRBD2. The V and J ends lost 5 bases and 5 bases, in that order; junction bases with no gene match: 6. CDR1 and CDR2 from the germline V gene are SGHTA and FQGNSA. This CDR3 spans 16 amino acids. The CDR3 spells CASSLLAGGTTGELFF. The CDR3 nucleotides read TGTGCCAGCAGCCTTCTAGCGGGGGGGACAACCGGGGAGCTGTTTTTT.

The chain links TRBV10-3 to TRBJ1-5; D uncertain. The CDR3 is 15 amino acids. Trimming stripped 0 bases from V and 2 bases from J, with 8 bases between. Germline V gives CDR1 ENHRY, CDR2 SYGVKD. The CDR3 DNA follows: TGTGCCATCAGTGAGTCCGGGTTGGGCAATCAGCCCCAGCATTTT. This encodes CAISESGLGNQPQHF.

V and J are TRBV7-8 and TRBJ2-5, with a tentative D call TRBD2 (6 bases). The CDR3 has 14 amino acids. Trimming took 6 bases from V and 5 from J, leaving 16 bases between them. CDR1 is SGHVS, CDR2 FQNEAQ, per germline. The CDR3 is CASSRRDLGETQYF. The CDR3 nucleotides read TGTGCCAGCAGTCGGCGGGATTTAGGGGAGACCCAGTACTTC.

V is TRBV28 and J is TRBJ2-7, with no clear D. The CDR3 is made up of 12 amino acids. The V end was cut by 4 bases, the J end by 12 bases, with 16 bases between. Germline V gene sequence: CDR1 MDHEN, CDR2 SYDVKM. The CDR3: CASSSLGPYRYF. The CDR3 nucleotides are TGTGCCAGCAGTTCCCTGGGCCCGTACCGGTACTTC.

V usage is TRBV19 and J usage is TRBJ2-4; 13 positions match TRBD2. V was clipped by 7 bases and J by 2 bases; unmatched bases: 23. Germline CDR1 is LNHDA and CDR2 is SQIVND (reference sequence). This CDR3 comprises 22 residues. The CDR3 reads CASTPGQRKGLAGVVTKNIQYF. CDR3 coding DNA: TGTGCCAGTACCCCGGGACAACGGAAAGGACTAGCGGGGGTCGTGACCAAAAACATTCAGTACTTC.

This CDR3 reads CSAIGPLGYTF. CDR3 DNA: TGCAGTGCTATCGGTCCTCTAGGCTACACCTTC. This chain connects TRBV20-1 to TRBJ1-2; D not certain. The germline gives CDR1 DFQATT, CDR2 SNEGSKA (reference sequence). This CDR3 comprises 11 residues. V dropped 4 bases and J dropped 8 bases, with 11 bases sitting between them.

The chain links TRBV27 to TRBJ1-2; 9 positions match TRBD1. Unmatched junction bases numbered 8, after V lost 4 bases and J lost 8 bases. The CDR3 runs to 14 residues. CDR1 and CDR2 from the germline V gene are MNHEY and SMNVEV (reference sequence). The CDR3 is CASSSLGQGDGYTF. DNA of the CDR3: TGTGCCAGCAGTTCTTTGGGACAGGGCGACGGCTACACCTTC.

This chain links TRBV10-3 with TRBJ1-5; maybe TRBD1 (5 bases). There are 15 residues in the CDR3. The germline gives CDR1 ENHRY, CDR2 SYGVKD. Trimming took off 5 bases at V and 8 bases at J, with 19 bases between the two ends. The CDR3 DNA reads as TGTGCCATCAGTCCGCGCGACAGAAATCATAAGCCCCAGCATTTT. Protein sequence: CAISPRDRNHKPQHF.

This chain joins TRBV10-3 and TRBJ1-1; unclear D gene. The V gene lost 7 bases and the J gene lost 0 bases, with 12 bases spanning the gap. This CDR3 has 14 amino acids. In germline, CDR1 is ENHRY, CDR2 SYGVKD. The CDR3 loop is CAINSGIVNTEAFF. The CDR3 coding sequence is TGTGCCATCAATTCGGGAATTGTGAACACTGAAGCTTTCTTT.

This clone has a single count. The chain uses TRBV5-1 and TRBJ1-6; D uncertain. V lost 4 bases and J 0 bases, leaving 11 bases between the germline ends. The CDR3 totals 16 residues. Germline V gene lookup returns CDR1 SGHRS and CDR2 YFSETQ. CDR3 coding DNA: TGCGCCAGCAGCGTCGGACTCACCTCCTATAATTCACCCCTCCACTTT. Amino acids: CASSVGLTSYNSPLHF.

This clone occurred once. The chain recombines TRBV6-1 with TRBJ1-1; 10 nucleotides line up with TRBD1. This CDR3 has 15 amino acids. Germline loops: CDR1 MNHNS, CDR2 SASEGT. Trimming cost V 6 bases and J 4 bases; bases outside gene matches: 8. CDR3 in amino acids: CASRILGTGVTEAFF. In DNA, the CDR3 is TGTGCCAGCAGGATACTTGGGACAGGGGTCACTGAAGCTTTCTTT.

The rearrangement joins TRBV10-3 to TRBJ2-7; 8 bases align to TRBD2. CDR1 and CDR2 from the germline V gene are ENHRY and SYGVKD. V shed 6 bases and J 6 bases; nucleotides not matched to a gene: 13. This CDR3 is 15 amino acids long. Here the CDR3 DNA reads TGTGCCATCAGCCCCCCTCCGGGAGGGCCGTTCGAGCAGTACTTC. As protein: CAISPPPGGPFEQYF.

This clone was observed a few times. The CDR3 bases are TGTGCCAGCAGTGGGGGGGACAGGGGTGGCGAAAAACTGTTTTTT. Translated: CASSGGDRGGEKLFF. The chain combines TRBV6-1 with TRBJ1-4, with TRBD1 matching 10 bases. V lost 4 bases, J lost 8 bases, and 7 bases stayed unmatched. CDR3 size: 15 residues. Per the germline V gene, CDR1 is MNHNS and CDR2 is SASEGT.